The rows below give T cell receptor beta chains drawn from one sample of a study of cytomegalovirus exposure and HLA in healthy donors. Method: immunoSEQ multiplex PCR; TCRdb's copy keeps in-frame clones and lacks some. In the table there are some 150,000 clones, about four fifths of which are singletons. The sequenced sample was PBMCs. The receptor set was obtained from a man aged 30 to 45 in good health and CMV-seronegative. Both conserved end residues are part of each CDR3. A D gene is named only where the DNA matches it firmly. Clone size is given for some rows only: seen once, a few or many times, or a class if the clone is expanded.

j_call v_call clone_size d_call cdr3_nt cdr3_aa
TRBJ2-1 TRBV7-3 few - TGTGCCAGCAGCCGTGGACGGCAGGGTCTGTTCTTC CASSRGRQGLFF
TRBJ2-1 TRBV9 - - TGTGCCAGCAGCGTAGACGAGCGGGAGCAGTTCTTC CASSVDEREQFF
TRBJ1-2 TRBV7-8 - TRBD1 TGTGCCAGCAGCTCGCCAGGGGGCCTAGCTAACTATGGCTACACCTTC CASSSPGGLANYGYTF
TRBJ2-1 TRBV7-8 - - TGTGCCAGCAGCTCAAAAGGACCCCCTACAGGGCGGTCCTACAATGAGCAGTTCTTC CASSSKGPPTGRSYNEQFF
TRBJ2-3 TRBV13 - TRBD2 TGTGCCAGCAGCACCCTTGGCGGGGGGGCATCAGATACGCAGTATTTT CASSTLGGGASDTQYF
TRBJ2-1 TRBV30 - - TGTGCCTGGAGTCCTCCGTCCGGGCAGTTCTTC CAWSPPSGQFF
TRBJ2-7 TRBV10-3 once TRBD2 TGTGCCATCAGTGATCTAGCGGGACCTGAGGGGGTTCTCTACGAGCAGTACTTC CAISDLAGPEGVLYEQYF
TRBJ2-7 TRBV5-4 - - TGTGCCAGCAGCTCGCCGCAGGGTACGATCTACGAGCAGTACTTC CASSSPQGTIYEQYF
TRBJ1-3 TRBV7-8 - - TGTGCCAGCAGCTCCGGCATCGGGACTGGAAACACCATATATTTT CASSSGIGTGNTIYF
TRBJ2-7 TRBV7-9 few TRBD1 TGTGCCAGCAGCTTCCGGGACAGACCCTACGAGCAGTACTTC CASSFRDRPYEQYF
TRBJ1-6 TRBV6-4 - - TGTGCCAGCAGTGACGGGGGGGATAGGTCACCCCTCCACTTT CASSDGGDRSPLHF
TRBJ2-1 TRBV4-1 - - TGCGCCAGCAGCCAAGATTTGAGCTCCTACAATGAGCAGTTCTTC CASSQDLSSYNEQFF
TRBJ1-5 TRBV19 - TRBD1 TGTGCCAGTACCCTAACTACAGGGGGCAATCAGCCCCAGCATTTT CASTLTTGGNQPQHF
TRBJ1-4 TRBV5-1 - - TGCGCCAGCAGCTCGGACACTGAAAAACTGTTTTTT CASSSDTEKLFF
TRBJ2-3 TRBV7-3 - TRBD2 TGTGCCAGCAGCCTCCGGGGACTAGCGGGAGTCCGGACAGATACGCAGTATTTT CASSLRGLAGVRTDTQYF
TRBJ2-7 TRBV11-3 - TRBD1 TGTGCCAGCAGCTCAACAGGGGGCGCCGAGTACGAGCAGTACTTC CASSSTGGAEYEQYF
TRBJ2-7 TRBV5-7 - - TGTGCCAGCAATGAGCCCCCTCAACTGTCCGAGCAGTACTTC CASNEPPQLSEQYF
TRBJ2-1 TRBV11-2 - - TGTGCCAGCAGCTCCTGGGAGCCCGACAATGAGCAGTTCTTC CASSSWEPDNEQFF
TRBJ2-7 TRBV15 - TRBD1 TGTGCCACCAGCCCTCGACAGGGGACGAGCTCCTACGAGCAGTACTTC CATSPRQGTSSYEQYF
TRBJ1-1 TRBV6-1 few - TGTGCCAGCATGCAAAGGGGGTGGAACACTGAAGCTTTCTTT CASMQRGWNTEAFF
TRBJ2-7 TRBV30 - - TGTGCCTGGAGAACAGGGCCGAGGAACGAGCAGTACTTC CAWRTGPRNEQYF
TRBJ2-1 TRBV7-2 - - TGTGCCAGCAGCCTCCGGGGCAATGAGCAGTTCTTC CASSLRGNEQFF
TRBJ2-1 TRBV7-6 - TRBD2 TGTGCCAGCATCACTAGCGGGAGATTTAATGAGCAGTTCTTC CASITSGRFNEQFF
TRBJ1-5 TRBV11-2 - TRBD1 TGTGCCAGCAGCTTGGGACAGCCCAATCAGCCCCAGCATTTT CASSLGQPNQPQHF
TRBJ2-2 TRBV5-1 - - TGCGCCAGCAGCTTGGGTGGGCCCGGGGAGCTGTTTTTT CASSLGGPGELFF
TRBJ2-1 TRBV9 once TRBD2 TGTGCCAGCAGCGCACCGTTGTTACTAGCGGGAGGGAAGTACAATGAGCAGTTCTTC CASSAPLLLAGGKYNEQFF
TRBJ2-7 TRBV15 - - TGTGCCACCAGCCTACTTACTGGAACAGTTGCCGTCTACGAGCAGTACTTC CATSLLTGTVAVYEQYF
TRBJ1-3 TRBV5-8 - - TGTGCCAGCAGCTTGGACGAGCGGGCCGGAAACACCATATATTTT CASSLDERAGNTIYF
TRBJ2-3 TRBV27 - - TGTGCCAGCATGGTCCTAGCCACAGATACGCAGTATTTT CASMVLATDTQYF
TRBJ2-3 TRBV6-5 - - TGTGCCAGCAGTTACCCGGGCACAGATACGCAGTATTTT CASSYPGTDTQYF
TRBJ2-7 TRBV11-1 - - TGTGCCAGCAGCACTAGAGAGGGCAGGCATCTCAACGAGCAGTACTTC CASSTREGRHLNEQYF
TRBJ2-7 TRBV5-1 - TRBD1 TGCGCCAGCAGCTTAACAGGGGCGTCCTACGAGCAGTACTTC CASSLTGASYEQYF
TRBJ1-5 TRBV25-1 - TRBD1 TGTGACTCGCCGGGACAGGGGGTTTCGGGCAATCAGCCCCAGCATTTT CDSPGQGVSGNQPQHF
TRBJ2-5 TRBV6-6 - TRBD1 TGTGCCAGCAGTTACAGACAGGGGAGTCAAGAGACCCAGTACTTC CASSYRQGSQETQYF
TRBJ2-7 TRBV28 - - TGTGCCAGCAGTCCGGAGGGTACTCTCTCCTACGAGCAGTACTTC CASSPEGTLSYEQYF
TRBJ2-3 TRBV27 - TRBD2 TGTGCCAGCAGTTTTCCAAGCGGGAGGTTCGATACGCAGTATTTT CASSFPSGRFDTQYF
TRBJ2-7 TRBV11-1 - TRBD2 TGTGCCAGCAGCTTAGCCCGGGGGGGCACCCTTTACGAGCAGTACTTC CASSLARGGTLYEQYF
TRBJ1-4 TRBV30 - - TGTGCCTGGAGTGTGACCAAACCGGAGGAAAAACTGTTTTTT CAWSVTKPEEKLFF
TRBJ1-4 TRBV19 - - TGTGCCAGTAGTATTCCGGCCTTCGGGGATGAAAAACTGTTTTTT CASSIPAFGDEKLFF
TRBJ2-3 TRBV19 - - TGTGCCAGTAAGGAGCGTACGTGGGATACGCAGTATTTT CASKERTWDTQYF